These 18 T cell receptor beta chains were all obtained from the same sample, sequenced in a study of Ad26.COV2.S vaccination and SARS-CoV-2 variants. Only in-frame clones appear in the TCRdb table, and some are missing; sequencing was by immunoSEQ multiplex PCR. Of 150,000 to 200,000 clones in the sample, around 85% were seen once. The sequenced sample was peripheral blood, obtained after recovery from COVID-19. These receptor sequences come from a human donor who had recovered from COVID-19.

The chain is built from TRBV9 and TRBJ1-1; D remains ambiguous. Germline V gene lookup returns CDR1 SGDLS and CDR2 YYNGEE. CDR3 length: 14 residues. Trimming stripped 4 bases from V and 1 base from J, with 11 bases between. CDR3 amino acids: CASSSPSTNTEAFF. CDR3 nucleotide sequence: TGTGCCAGCAGCTCGCCTAGCACGAACACTGAAGCTTTCTTT.

The CDR3 region is CASARGRDTEAFF. CDR3 sequence (DNA): TGTGCCAGCGCAAGGGGGCGAGACACTGAAGCTTTCTTT. The rearrangement joins TRBV2 to TRBJ1-1; 7 bases fit TRBD1. V dropped 8 bases and J dropped 3; count of bases not matched to a gene: 6. This CDR3 region has 13 residues. CDR1 and CDR2 from the germline V gene are SNHLY and FYNNEI.

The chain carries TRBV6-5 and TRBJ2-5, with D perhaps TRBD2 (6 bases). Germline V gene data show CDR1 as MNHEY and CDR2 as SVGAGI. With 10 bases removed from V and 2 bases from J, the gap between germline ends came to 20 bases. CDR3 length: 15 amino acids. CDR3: CATGTPSNLQETQYF. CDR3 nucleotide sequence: TGTGCCACCGGGACTCCTTCAAATCTTCAAGAGACCCAGTACTTC.

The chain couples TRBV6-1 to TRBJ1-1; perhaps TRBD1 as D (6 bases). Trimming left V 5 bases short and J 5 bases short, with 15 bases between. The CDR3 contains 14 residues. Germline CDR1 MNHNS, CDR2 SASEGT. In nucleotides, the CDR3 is TGTGCCAGCAGTCCCAGCTCACAGGGAACTGAAGCTTTCTTT. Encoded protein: CASSPSSQGTEAFF.

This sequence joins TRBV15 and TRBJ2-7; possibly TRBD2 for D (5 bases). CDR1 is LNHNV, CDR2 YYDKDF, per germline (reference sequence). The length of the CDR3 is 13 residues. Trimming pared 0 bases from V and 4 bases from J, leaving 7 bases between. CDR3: CATSRDPGYEQYF. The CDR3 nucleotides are TGTGCCACCAGCAGAGATCCGGGGTACGAGCAGTACTTC.

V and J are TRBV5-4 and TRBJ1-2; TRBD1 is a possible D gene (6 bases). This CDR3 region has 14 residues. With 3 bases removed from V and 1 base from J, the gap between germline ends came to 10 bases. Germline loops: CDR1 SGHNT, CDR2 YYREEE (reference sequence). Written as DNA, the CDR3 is TGTGCCAGCAGCTCGGACAGAGTTAACTATGGCTACACCTTC. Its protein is CASSSDRVNYGYTF.

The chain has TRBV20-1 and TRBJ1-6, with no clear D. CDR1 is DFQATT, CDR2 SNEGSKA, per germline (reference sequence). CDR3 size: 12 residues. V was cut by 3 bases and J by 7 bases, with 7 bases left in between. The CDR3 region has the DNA TGCAGTGCTAGTGGTCCAAATTCACCCCTCCACTTT. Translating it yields CSASGPNSPLHF.

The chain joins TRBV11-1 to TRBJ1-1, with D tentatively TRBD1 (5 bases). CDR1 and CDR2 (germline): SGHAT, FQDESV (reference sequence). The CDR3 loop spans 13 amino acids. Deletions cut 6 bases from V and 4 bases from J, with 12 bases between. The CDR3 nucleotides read TGTGCCAGCAGAATACCGGGGGGCACTGAAGCTTTCTTT. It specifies CASRIPGGTEAFF.

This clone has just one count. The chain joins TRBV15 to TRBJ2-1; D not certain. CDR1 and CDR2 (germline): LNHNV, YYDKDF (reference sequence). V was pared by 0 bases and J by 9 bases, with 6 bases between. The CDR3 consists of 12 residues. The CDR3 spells CATSREGLEQFF. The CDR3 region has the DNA TGTGCCACCAGCAGAGAAGGGCTTGAGCAGTTCTTC. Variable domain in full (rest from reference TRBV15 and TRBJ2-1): DAMVIQNPRYQVTQFGKPVTLSCSQTLNHNVMYWYQQKSSQAPKLLFHYYDKDFNNEADTPDNFQSRRPNTSFCFLDIRSPGLGDTAMYLCATSREGLEQFFGPGTRLTVL.

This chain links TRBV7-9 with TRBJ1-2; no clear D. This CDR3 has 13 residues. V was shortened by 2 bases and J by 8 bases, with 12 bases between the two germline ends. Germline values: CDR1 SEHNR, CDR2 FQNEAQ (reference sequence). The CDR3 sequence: CASSLIRVDGYTF. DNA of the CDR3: TGTGCCAGCAGCTTAATTCGCGTTGACGGCTACACCTTC.

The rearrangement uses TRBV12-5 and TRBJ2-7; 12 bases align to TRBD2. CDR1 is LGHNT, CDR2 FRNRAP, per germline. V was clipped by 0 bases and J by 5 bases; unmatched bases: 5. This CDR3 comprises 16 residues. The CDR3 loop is CASGLVLAGGRDEQYF. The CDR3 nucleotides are TGTGCTAGTGGTTTGGTACTAGCGGGAGGACGGGACGAGCAGTACTTC.

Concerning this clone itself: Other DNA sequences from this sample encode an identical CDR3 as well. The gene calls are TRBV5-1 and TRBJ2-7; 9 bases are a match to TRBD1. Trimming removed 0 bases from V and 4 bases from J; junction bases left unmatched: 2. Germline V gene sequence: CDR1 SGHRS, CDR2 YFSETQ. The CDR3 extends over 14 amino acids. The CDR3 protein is CASSLDRGRYEQYF. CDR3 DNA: TGCGCCAGCAGCTTGGACAGGGGGCGATACGAGCAGTACTTC.

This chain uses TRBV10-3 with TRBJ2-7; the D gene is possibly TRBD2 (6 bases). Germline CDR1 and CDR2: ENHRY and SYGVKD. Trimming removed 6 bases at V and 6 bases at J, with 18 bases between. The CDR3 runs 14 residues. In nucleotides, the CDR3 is TGTGCCATCAGAAATTGGGAGGAAAGGGGCGAGCAGTACTTC. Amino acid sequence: CAIRNWEERGEQYF.

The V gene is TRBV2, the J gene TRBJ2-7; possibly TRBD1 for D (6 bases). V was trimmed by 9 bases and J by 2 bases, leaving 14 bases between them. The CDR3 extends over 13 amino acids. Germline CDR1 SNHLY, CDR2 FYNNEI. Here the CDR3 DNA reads TGTGCCAGTCTAACAGGGATAACCTACGAGCAGTACTTC. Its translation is CASLTGITYEQYF. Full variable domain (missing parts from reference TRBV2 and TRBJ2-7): EPEVTQTPSHQVTQMGQEVILRCVPISNHLYFYWYRQILGQKVEFLVSFYNNEISEKSEIFDDQFSVERPDGSNFTLKIRSTKLEDSAMYFCASLTGITYEQYFGPGTRLTVT.

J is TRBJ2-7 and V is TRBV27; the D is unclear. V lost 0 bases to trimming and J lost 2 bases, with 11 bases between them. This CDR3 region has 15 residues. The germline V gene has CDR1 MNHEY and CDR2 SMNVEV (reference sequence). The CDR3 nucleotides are TGTGCCAGCAGTTTATCGTTCCCAGGCCCCTACGAGCAGTACTTC. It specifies CASSLSFPGPYEQYF.

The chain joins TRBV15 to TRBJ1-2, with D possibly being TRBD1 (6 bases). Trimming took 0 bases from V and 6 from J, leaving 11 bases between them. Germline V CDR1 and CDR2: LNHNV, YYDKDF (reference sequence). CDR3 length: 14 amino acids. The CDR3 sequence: CATSRDRGVDGYTF. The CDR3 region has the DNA TGTGCCACCAGCAGAGATAGGGGGGTCGATGGCTACACCTTC.

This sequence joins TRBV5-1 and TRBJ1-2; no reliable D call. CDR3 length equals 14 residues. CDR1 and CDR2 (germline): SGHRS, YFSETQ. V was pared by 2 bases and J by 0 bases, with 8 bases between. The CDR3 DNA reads TGCGCCAGCAGCTTTCCAGACTCTAACTATGGCTACACCTTC. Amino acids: CASSFPDSNYGYTF.

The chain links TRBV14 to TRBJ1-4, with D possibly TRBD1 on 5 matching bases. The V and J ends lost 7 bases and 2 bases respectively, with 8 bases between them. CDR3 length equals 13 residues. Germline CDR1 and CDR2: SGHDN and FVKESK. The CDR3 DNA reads TGTGCCAGCAAAGGGGCGACTAATGAAAAACTGTTTTTT. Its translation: CASKGATNEKLFF.